The T cell receptor beta chain described here comes from a study of T cell responses to AZD1222 COVID-19 vaccine. Study conclusions and caveats: Clonal diversity may have been underestimated in mostly white British donors. Close to half of all spike-specific TCRs reportedly target regions of the variants that are unmutated. With dominance at 160-218 and 743-854, vaccine-associated CD4 TCRs spanned spike.

TCRdb's table, derived via immunoSEQ multiplex PCR, lists solely in-frame clones and lacks some. There are 100,000 to 150,000 clones in the sample; around 85% occur only once, and roughly 4% lies in the top ten. Of note for this clone: Its antigen is as yet unknown.

CDR3 size: 15 residues. The germline V gene has CDR1 SGHRS and CDR2 YFSETQ. V was pared by 1 base and J by 2 bases, with 12 bases between. Sequenced here: peripheral blood, sampled 28 days after the second AZD1222 dose. The chain has TRBV5-1 and TRBJ1-1; D remains ambiguous. This TCR was recovered from an adult who received the AZD1222 COVID-19 vaccine. Here the CDR3 DNA reads TGCGCCAGCAGCTTGACCCCCGGAGGTAACACTGAAGCTTTCTTT. Translating gives CASSLTPGGNTEAFF. The variable domain in full, with the rest retrieved from reference TRBV5-1 and TRBJ1-1, is KAGVTQTPRYLIKTRGQQVTLSCSPISGHRSVSWYQQTPGQGLQFLFEYFSETQRNKGNFPGRFSGRQFSNSRSEMNVSTLELGDSALYLCASSLTPGGNTEAFFGQGTRLTVV.